This record concerns one TCR beta chain sequence. What it recognizes is unknown. The data originate from a study of chemoradiotherapy in HPV16-positive cancers. Across the whole study: Functional T-cell assays on a couple of HPV16-positive patients' cells defined candidate HPV-specific clones and common TCR motifs.

The CDR3 is 16 amino acids. V was shortened by 5 bases and J by 0 bases, with 16 bases between the two germline ends. CDR1 SQVTM and CDR2 ANQGSEA come from the germline V gene. The table came from immunoSEQ multiplex PCR; TCRdb's copy has only in-frame clones and leaves some out. Counted here are 10,000 to 15,000 clones, about 91% occurring once; the ten biggest clones make up 22%. Over chemoradiotherapy, repertoires were sampled more than once. General study findings and limits: During treatment, candidate HPV-specific clones and E7-related motifs expanded in tumor.

This chain links TRBV29-1 with TRBJ2-2; unclear D gene. The sample in question was blood, obtained from a patient who underwent chemoradiotherapy. The TCR comes from a human donor with HPV-associated anogenital cancer. CDR3 coding DNA: TGCAGCGTTTCGTCCAGATCAAACGCGAACACCGGGGAGCTGTTTTTT. Its protein product is CSVSSRSNANTGELFF.